These 32 T cell receptor beta chains were sequenced from one sample in a study of CD8 T cells in Susac syndrome (dated by TCRdb to about 2019). Library prep was done by the immunoSEQ multiplex PCR assay. RNA was extracted using the RNeasy kit, and roughly 0.45 to 1 microgram was reverse transcribed with random hexamers. The public reads were reanalyzed by TCRdb: fastp trimming at Q25, MiXCR alignment, in-frame beta chains only. Every CDR3 protein is listed once, alongside the most common genes and DNA of its rows. The sample yields about 180,000 distinct CDR3 sequences; approximately 96% were counted once. The ten top clones hold 0.093% of the sample. Sequences were obtained from CD4+ T cells from PBMCs. The origin of the receptors is a human donor with multiple sclerosis.

The chain links TRBV11-2 to TRBJ1-3, with no clear D. The CDR3 consists of 13 residues. The germline V gene has CDR1 SGHAT and CDR2 FQNNGV. The V and J ends lost 1 base and 3 bases respectively, with 4 bases between them. The CDR3 DNA reads TGTGCCAGCAGCTTAGCGGTTGGAAACACCATATATTTT. It yields the protein CASSLAVGNTIYF. Combining the CDR3 with reference TRBV11-2 and TRBJ1-3 gives the whole variable domain EAGVAQSPRYKIIEKRQSVAFWCNPISGHATLYWYQQILGQGPKLLIQFQNNGVVDDSQLPKDRFSAERLKGVDSTLKIQPAKLEDSAVYLCASSLAVGNTIYFGEGSWLTVV.

The chain carries TRBV28 and TRBJ1-2; the match to TRBD1 covers 8 bases. With 6 bases clipped from V and 4 bases from J, the junction kept 13 bases outside the gene matches. The CDR3 consists of 16 residues. Germline CDR1 reads MDHEN; CDR2 reads SYDVKM. The CDR3 sequence: CASRDDQGAKIYGYTF. The CDR3 region has the DNA TGTGCCAGCAGGGACGATCAGGGGGCGAAGATCTATGGCTACACCTTC.

The chain couples TRBV13 to TRBJ2-6; D remains unclear. Trimming stripped 3 bases from V and 4 bases from J, with 7 bases between. Germline loops: CDR1 PRHDT, CDR2 FYEKMQ (reference sequence). This CDR3 is 14 amino acids long. The DNA of the CDR3 is TGTGCCAGCAGCTTTAACTCCGGGGCCAACGTCCTGACTTTC. Residues: CASSFNSGANVLTF.

This chain joins TRBV30 and TRBJ1-2, with a tentative D call TRBD1 (5 bases). The germline V gene has CDR1 GTSNPN and CDR2 SVGIG (reference sequence). The CDR3 is 15 amino acids. The V gene lost 8 bases and the J gene lost 0 bases, with 19 bases spanning the gap. CDR3 sequence (DNA): TGTGCCCGAGGGGCACTCTCCTTTCCTAACTATGGCTACACCTTC. The encoded protein is CARGALSFPNYGYTF.

The chain links TRBV30 to TRBJ2-7; D unresolved. Germline CDR1 is GTSNPN and CDR2 is SVGIG (reference sequence). V was pared by 5 bases and J by 2 bases, with 10 bases between. This CDR3 comprises 12 residues. Here the CDR3 DNA reads TGTGCCTGGGCGGACGGACCCTACGAGCAGTACTTC. It specifies CAWADGPYEQYF.

This chain connects TRBV2 to TRBJ1-1, with 12 bases aligning to TRBD1. CDR3 length equals 17 residues. V dropped 10 bases and J dropped 0; count of bases not matched to a gene: 12. Germline V gene sequence: CDR1 SNHLY, CDR2 FYNNEI. CDR3 DNA: TGTGCCACCCCGAGGGACAGGGGGCTCGGGATGAACACTGAAGCTTTCTTT. Translation: CATPRDRGLGMNTEAFF.

This rearrangement joins TRBV5-4 to TRBJ2-1; D may be TRBD1 (6 bases). Trimming removed 3 bases from V and 2 bases from J, with 9 bases in between. Germline lookup yields CDR1 SGHNT and CDR2 YYREEE (reference sequence). The CDR3 runs to 14 residues. The CDR3 region is CASSSPGAYNEQFF. The CDR3 nucleotides are TGTGCCAGCAGCTCCCCAGGGGCCTACAATGAGCAGTTCTTC. The whole variable domain, filled in from reference TRBV5-4 and TRBJ2-1, reads ETGVTQSPTHLIKTRGQQVTLRCSSQSGHNTVSWYQQALGQGPQFIFQYYREEENGRGNFPPRFSGLQFPNYSSELNVNALELDDSALYLCASSSPGAYNEQFFGPGTRLTVL.

The V gene is TRBV20-1, the J gene TRBJ2-3; TRBD2 aligns across 9 bases. Germline assignment: CDR1 DFQATT and CDR2 SNEGSKA (reference sequence). CDR3 length: 15 amino acids. V trimming: 0 bases; J trimming: 6 bases; junction bases outside the gene matches: 7. The CDR3 loop reads CSARDERGAWDTQYF. CDR3 nucleotide sequence: TGCAGTGCTAGAGATGAGCGGGGGGCATGGGATACGCAGTATTTT.

This clonotype came up a few times. The chain's CDR3 is CASSVAGGLTDTQYF. CDR3 DNA sequence: TGTGCCAGCAGCGTAGCTGGGGGGTTGACAGATACGCAGTATTTT. This chain joins TRBV9 and TRBJ2-3; possible D gene TRBD2, 6 bases. The V and J ends lost 0 bases and 3 bases respectively, with 11 bases between them. The CDR3 length is 15 residues. CDR1 and CDR2 (germline): SGDLS, YYNGEE. Using reference TRBV9 and TRBJ2-3 for the parts outside the CDR3, the full variable domain is DSGVTQTPKHLITATGQRVTLRCSPRSGDLSVYWYQQSLDQGLQFLIQYYNGEERAKGNILERFSAQQFPDLHSELNLSSLELGDSALYFCASSVAGGLTDTQYFGPGTRLTVL.

The chain links TRBV4-1 to TRBJ1-6; maybe TRBD1 (5 bases). Trimming left V 3 bases short and J 8 bases short, with 14 bases between. The CDR3 extends over 15 amino acids. The germline CDR1 and CDR2 sequences are MGHRA and YSYEKL. The CDR3 region is CASSQGRLGDSPLHF. CDR3 sequence (DNA): TGCGCCAGCAGCCAGGGACGGTTGGGCGATTCACCCCTCCACTTT.

CDR3 bases: TGTGCCAGCAGTTTACTAGAGACCCAGTACTTC. Translation gives CASSLLETQYF. The chain carries TRBV12-3 or TRBV12-4 and TRBJ2-5; D is ambiguous. Trimming pared 2 bases from V and 4 bases from J, leaving 2 bases between. The CDR3 has 11 residues.

The V call is TRBV27, the J call TRBJ1-2, with 8 bases matching TRBD1. The CDR3 contains 17 residues. The germline CDR1 and CDR2 sequences are MNHEY and SMNVEV (reference sequence). With 7 bases clipped from V and 0 bases from J, the junction kept 13 bases outside the gene matches. CDR3 bases: TGTGCCAGCACCTACGTACGACAGGGGATGGCTAACTATGGCTACACCTTC. Amino acids: CASTYVRQGMANYGYTF.

V and J are TRBV5-1 and TRBJ2-7; unclear D gene. CDR3 length: 14 residues. V was pared by 2 bases and J by 5 bases, with 14 bases between. Per germline, CDR1 SGHRS and CDR2 YFSETQ. The chain's CDR3 is CASSFAGLRNEQYF. The CDR3 bases are TGCGCCAGCAGCTTTGCAGGCTTACGAAACGAGCAGTACTTC. The complete variable domain, with remaining parts taken from reference TRBV5-1 and TRBJ2-7, reads KAGVTQTPRYLIKTRGQQVTLSCSPISGHRSVSWYQQTPGQGLQFLFEYFSETQRNKGNFPGRFSGRQFSNSRSEMNVSTLELGDSALYLCASSFAGLRNEQYFGPGTRLTVT.

The V and J genes are TRBV7-9 and TRBJ2-2; 8 nucleotides align to TRBD2. This CDR3 comprises 15 residues. V trimming: 5 bases; J trimming: 7 bases; junction bases outside the gene matches: 9. Per germline, CDR1 SEHNR and CDR2 FQNEAQ (reference sequence). CDR3 loop: CASSPRAGAIGELFF. CDR3 nucleotide sequence: TGTGCCAGCAGCCCTAGAGCGGGGGCAATCGGGGAGCTGTTTTTT.

This clonotype showed up just once. The V and J genes are TRBV3-1 and TRBJ2-5; D is uncertain. This CDR3 region has 14 residues. Germline V gene data show CDR1 as LGHDT and CDR2 as YNNKEL (reference sequence). The V end was cut by 1 base, the J end by 4 bases, with 10 bases between. The CDR3 DNA reads as TGTGCCAGCAGCCAAGCCTTAACTTCAGAGACCCAGTACTTC. This gives the protein CASSQALTSETQYF.

The chain has TRBV5-1 and TRBJ1-2; D uncertain. This CDR3 comprises 14 residues. V gave up 0 bases and J gave up 0 bases, with 6 bases separating them. Germline values: CDR1 SGHRS, CDR2 YFSETQ. CDR3: CASSLETANYGYTF. Written as DNA, the CDR3 is TGCGCCAGCAGCTTGGAAACTGCTAACTATGGCTACACCTTC.

This sequence joins TRBV12-3 or TRBV12-4 and TRBJ1-2; 9 bases fit TRBD1. The CDR3 consists of 15 residues. The V gene end was trimmed by 5 bases and the J gene end by 7 bases; junction bases not matched to a gene: 11. DNA for the CDR3: TGTGCCAGCAGTCCCGGGACAGGGCGCCGGAGTGGCTACACCTTC. Translation: CASSPGTGRRSGYTF.

The chain is built from TRBV20-1 and TRBJ1-4, with TRBD1 identical over 10 bases. The V gene's germline CDR1 is DFQATT and CDR2 SNEGSKA (reference sequence). CDR3 length: 14 residues. V dropped 5 bases and J dropped 5; count of bases not matched to a gene: 5. CDR3 nucleotides: TGCAGTGCTTCGACAGGGGGCGTGAATGAAAAACTGTTTTTT. Protein: CSASTGGVNEKLFF.

The chain recombines TRBV6-5 with TRBJ2-7; D assignment may be TRBD1 or TRBD2 (6 bases each). Germline V gene data show CDR1 as MNHEY and CDR2 as SVGAGI. There are 12 residues in the CDR3. The V end lost 2 bases, the J end lost 5 bases, and 7 bases lay between the germline ends. DNA of the CDR3: TGTGCCAGCAGTTACAGGGGGGACGAGCAGTACTTC. It translates to CASSYRGDEQYF.

The rearrangement uses TRBV28 and TRBJ1-2, with TRBD1 matching over 7 bases. The CDR3 sequence is 15 residues long. With V trimmed by 6 bases and J by 7 bases, 14 bases remained unmatched. CDR1 and CDR2 from the germline V gene are MDHEN and SYDVKM. The CDR3 reads CASRLRGLTGAGYTF. CDR3 nucleotides: TGTGCCAGCAGGCTTAGGGGGCTAACTGGGGCTGGCTACACCTTC.

In this sample, this clonotype turned up once. V usage is TRBV7-2 and J usage is TRBJ1-1; D is undetermined. This CDR3 is 13 amino acids long. The V end was cut by 5 bases, the J end by 4 bases, with 11 bases between. CDR1 and CDR2 (germline): SGHTA, FQGNSA. In DNA form, the CDR3 reads TGTGCCAGCAGCCAGTTCTGGGGCACTGAAGCTTTCTTT. Its protein product is CASSQFWGTEAFF.

J is TRBJ1-1 and V is TRBV2; D is unclear. The CDR3 covers 15 residues. The germline gives CDR1 SNHLY, CDR2 FYNNEI. The ends were cut back, 1 base at V and 4 bases at J, with 13 bases in the middle. The CDR3 region is CASSEEGMVGTEAFF. CDR3 DNA: TGTGCCAGCAGTGAAGAGGGTATGGTGGGCACTGAAGCTTTCTTT.

This clonotype was detected only once. V gene TRBV18 combines with J gene TRBJ2-3; the match to TRBD2 covers 9 bases. Trimming removed 1 base from V and 4 bases from J; junction bases left unmatched: 9. CDR3 length: 17 amino acids. The germline V gene has CDR1 KGHSH and CDR2 LQKENI. CDR3 region: CASSPRGAGGLADTQYF. The DNA for the CDR3 is TGTGCCAGCTCACCACGAGGAGCGGGGGGCCTCGCAGATACGCAGTATTTT.

Only a few counts were recorded for this clonotype. Written as DNA, the CDR3 is TGTGCCAGTAACCGGGCTAACTATGGCTACACCTTC. It yields the protein CASNRANYGYTF. This chain links TRBV19 with TRBJ1-2; D is undetermined. The V and J ends lost 7 bases and 0 bases respectively, with 6 bases between them. CDR1 is LNHDA, CDR2 SQIVND, per germline (reference sequence). The CDR3 consists of 12 residues.

The rearrangement links TRBV29-1 to TRBJ1-4; D is perhaps TRBD1 (6 bases). Trimming left V 5 bases short and J 0 bases short, with 10 bases between. The CDR3 covers 14 residues. CDR1 and CDR2 (germline): SQVTM, ANQGSEA. The CDR3 DNA sequence: TGCAGCGTTAGGGACACAGCAACTAATGAAAAACTGTTTTTT. It specifies CSVRDTATNEKLFF.

The CDR3 loop reads CASSLGTGQYF. The CDR3 DNA sequence: TGTGCCAGCAGTCTCGGAACAGGGCAGTACTTC. The chain links TRBV2 to TRBJ2-7; the D gene is possibly TRBD1 (5 bases). In germline, CDR1 is SNHLY, CDR2 FYNNEI. V lost 5 bases to trimming and J lost 9 bases, with 11 bases between them. This CDR3 has 11 residues.

This clonotype was recorded only once. The chain recombines TRBV2 with TRBJ1-2; possibly TRBD1 for D (5 bases). CDR1 and CDR2 from the germline V gene are SNHLY and FYNNEI. The CDR3 spans 16 residues. V shed 10 bases and J shed 8 bases, with 29 bases lying between them. In DNA, the CDR3 is TGTGCCACCACGGCAGAGAATGTCAGGGTCGGTTGGGGCTACACCTTC. Translation: CATTAENVRVGWGYTF.

The gene calls are TRBV2 and TRBJ2-7; D is unclear. The CDR3 contains 12 residues. Germline loops: CDR1 SNHLY, CDR2 FYNNEI. The germline V and J ends were trimmed by 8 bases and 2 bases, with 10 bases remaining between them. DNA for the CDR3: TGTGCCAGCGAATTACAGCCCTACGAGCAGTACTTC. Its protein product is CASELQPYEQYF.

The chain carries TRBV4-1 and TRBJ2-2, with unresolved D. The CDR3 loop spans 15 amino acids. V was trimmed by 5 bases and J by 6 bases, leaving 16 bases between them. Germline-derived CDR1 and CDR2 are MGHRA and YSYEKL. CDR3 bases: TGCGCCAGCAGCACTCAGCCGCGTGGGGCCGGGGAGCTGTTTTTT. It codes for CASSTQPRGAGELFF.

The chain recombines TRBV6-2 or TRBV6-3 with TRBJ2-1, with 9 bases identical to TRBD1. Germline V gives CDR1 MNHEY, CDR2 SVGEGT. This CDR3 region has 16 residues. The ends lost 3 bases at V and 5 bases at J; junction bases unmatched: 8. The chain's CDR3 is CASSYPGTGFDNEQFF. The CDR3 DNA sequence: TGTGCCAGCAGTTATCCCGGGACAGGGTTCGACAATGAGCAGTTCTTC.

The chain couples TRBV28 to TRBJ2-1; 11 bases fit TRBD2. The CDR3 is 19 residues long. Trimming took 5 bases from V and 0 from J; bases not matched to a gene: 12. Germline V gives CDR1 MDHEN, CDR2 SYDVKM. The CDR3 DNA reads TGTGCCAGCAGTCCACGGACTAGCGGGCACGATAGCTCCTACAATGAGCAGTTCTTC. This sequence encodes CASSPRTSGHDSSYNEQFF.

The rearrangement links TRBV27 to TRBJ1-1; D is ambiguous. The CDR3 runs 15 residues. Germline V gene data show CDR1 as MNHEY and CDR2 as SMNVEV (reference sequence). V lost 6 bases, J lost 1 base, and 15 bases lay in between. CDR3 in DNA: TGTGCCAGCAGCTTGCGCCAGTTTACGAACACTGAAGCTTTCTTT. It codes for CASSLRQFTNTEAFF.